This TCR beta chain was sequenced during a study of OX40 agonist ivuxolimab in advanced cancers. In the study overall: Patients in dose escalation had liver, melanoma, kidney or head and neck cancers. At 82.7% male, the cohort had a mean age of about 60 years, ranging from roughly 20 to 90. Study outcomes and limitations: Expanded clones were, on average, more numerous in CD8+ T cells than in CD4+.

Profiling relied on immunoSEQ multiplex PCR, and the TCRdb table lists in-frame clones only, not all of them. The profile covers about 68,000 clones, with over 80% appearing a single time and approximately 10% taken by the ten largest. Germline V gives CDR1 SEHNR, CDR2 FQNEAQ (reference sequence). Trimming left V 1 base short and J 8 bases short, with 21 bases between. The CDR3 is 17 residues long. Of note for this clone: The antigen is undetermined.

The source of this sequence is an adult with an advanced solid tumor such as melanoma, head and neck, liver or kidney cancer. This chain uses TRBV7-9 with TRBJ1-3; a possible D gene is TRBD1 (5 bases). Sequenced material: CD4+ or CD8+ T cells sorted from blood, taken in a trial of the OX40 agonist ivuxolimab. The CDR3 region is CASSLGRDGGKRDTIYF. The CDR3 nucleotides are TGTGCCAGCAGCTTAGGGCGCGATGGGGGAAAGAGGGACACCATATATTTT.